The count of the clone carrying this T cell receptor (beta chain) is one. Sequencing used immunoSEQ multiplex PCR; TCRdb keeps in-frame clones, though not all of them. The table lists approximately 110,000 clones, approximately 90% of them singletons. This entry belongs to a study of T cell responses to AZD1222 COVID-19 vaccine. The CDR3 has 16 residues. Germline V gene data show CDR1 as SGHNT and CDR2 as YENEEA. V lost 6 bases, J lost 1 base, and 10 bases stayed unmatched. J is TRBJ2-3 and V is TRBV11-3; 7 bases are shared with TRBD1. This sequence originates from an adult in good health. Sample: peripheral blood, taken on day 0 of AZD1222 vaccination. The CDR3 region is CASSYGRDSRTDTQYF. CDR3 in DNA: TGTGCCAGCAGTTACGGCCGGGACAGCCGCACAGATACGCAGTATTTT.